The 25 T cell receptor beta chains reported below all come from one sample, sequenced in a study of blood T cell repertoires in COVID-19. The protocol was immunoSEQ multiplex PCR, while the TCRdb copy is restricted to in-frame clones and leaves out a portion. The sample lists roughly 140,000 clones, around 87% occurring once. The sequenced sample was peripheral blood. The receptors shown here come from a human donor in a cohort sampled during active COVID-19.

The chain recombines TRBV7-9 with TRBJ1-4, with unresolved D. V was trimmed by 3 bases and J by 8 bases, leaving 10 bases between them. This CDR3 is built from 13 residues. CDR1 is SEHNR, CDR2 FQNEAQ, per germline (reference sequence). The CDR3 DNA reads as TGTGCCAGCAGCTTGGGAGATTTAGAAAAACTGTTTTTT. Residues: CASSLGDLEKLFF.

The sample holds one count of this clone. The chain links TRBV27 to TRBJ1-1; maybe TRBD1 (5 bases). The CDR3 is 15 residues long. V lost 5 bases to trimming and J lost 1 base, with 14 bases between them. Germline lookup yields CDR1 MNHEY and CDR2 SMNVEV (reference sequence). CDR3: CASSLQGVGNTEAFF. The CDR3, as DNA: TGTGCCAGCAGTCTTCAGGGTGTGGGGAACACTGAAGCTTTCTTT.

The V and J genes are TRBV2 and TRBJ1-6, with 7 nucleotides matching TRBD1. This CDR3 contains 15 residues. V lost 3 bases and J lost 5; bases outside the gene matches: 4. The germline V gene has CDR1 SNHLY and CDR2 FYNNEI. The CDR3 spells CASSDVRGNNSPLHF. CDR3 in DNA: TGTGCCAGCAGTGACGTCAGGGGGAATAATTCACCCCTCCACTTT.

The chain has TRBV7-9 and TRBJ1-1, with 7 bases fitting TRBD1. V lost 4 bases, J lost 6 bases, and 5 bases stayed unmatched. CDR1 is SEHNR and CDR2 is FQNEAQ in the germline V gene (reference sequence). The CDR3 covers 13 residues. The CDR3 nucleotides read TGTGCCAGCAGCTACAGGGGTTACGCTGAAGCTTTCTTT. Residues: CASSYRGYAEAFF.

V is TRBV9 and J is TRBJ1-2; a weak D match, TRBD1 (5 bases). The CDR3 covers 12 residues. Germline lookup yields CDR1 SGDLS and CDR2 YYNGEE. Trimming shortened V by 4 bases and J by 9 bases, and 13 bases separated the two germline ends. The CDR3 coding sequence is TGTGCCAGCAGCCTCGAGGAGGGGAGCTACACCTTC. It encodes CASSLEEGSYTF.

The chain carries TRBV18 and TRBJ2-1; D perhaps matches TRBD2 (6 bases). Between the trimmed V and J ends, which lost 3 bases and 6 bases, there was a span of 6 bases. Germline-derived CDR1 and CDR2 are KGHSH and LQKENI. The CDR3 consists of 12 residues. The CDR3 DNA follows: TGTGCCAGCTCACCGGGGGGCAATGAGCAGTTCTTC. Its protein is CASSPGGNEQFF.

The chain couples TRBV7-6 to TRBJ2-1; 12 bases line up with TRBD2. Germline trimming cut 0 bases from V and 8 bases from J; bases unmatched to any gene: 11. Germline loops: CDR1 SGHVS, CDR2 FNYEAQ. The CDR3 runs to 18 residues. CDR3 sequence reads: CASSLAGSRLAGVDEQFF. DNA for the CDR3: TGTGCCAGCAGCTTAGCCGGCAGTAGACTAGCGGGAGTGGATGAGCAGTTCTTC. Filled out from reference TRBV7-6 and TRBJ2-1, the complete variable domain reads GAGVSQSPRYKVTKRGQDVALRCDPISGHVSLYWYRQALGQGPEFLTYFNYEAQQDKSGLPNDRFSAERPEGSISTLTIQRTEQRDSAMYRCASSLAGSRLAGVDEQFFGPGTRLTVL.

This chain joins TRBV21-1 and TRBJ2-7; TRBD1, the table's D call, lacks a check against the DNA. TRBV21-1 is a recognized pseudogene. The CDR3 consists of 14 residues. The CDR3 nucleotides read TGTGCCACCAGCATTGATCCAGGGGACTACGAGCAGTACTTC. Translation: CATSIDPGDYEQYF.

For the CDR3, the DNA is TGTGCCAACCCGTTTCTAGCGGGACCCACAGATACGCAGTATTTT. It yields the protein CANPFLAGPTDTQYF. The gene calls are TRBV6-4 and TRBJ2-3, with 9 bases that match TRBD2. CDR1 and CDR2 from the germline V gene are MRHNA and SNTAGT. There are 15 residues in the CDR3. With V trimmed by 10 bases and J by 2 bases, 10 bases remained unmatched.

The rearrangement joins TRBV13 to TRBJ2-7; 8 positions agree with TRBD1. The CDR3 is made up of 13 amino acids. Germline CDR1 and CDR2: PRHDT and FYEKMQ (reference sequence). With V trimmed by 4 bases and J by 4 bases, 3 bases remained unmatched. CDR3 loop: CASSSGQGYEQYF. DNA of the CDR3: TGTGCCAGCAGCTCCGGACAGGGTTACGAGCAGTACTTC.

The rearrangement joins TRBV19 to TRBJ1-1, with no clear D. The CDR3 spans 15 residues. In germline, CDR1 is LNHDA, CDR2 SQIVND (reference sequence). V was clipped by 5 bases and J by 0 bases, with 13 bases between them. For the CDR3, the DNA is TGTGCCAGTAGTGAAGTCTCGGTCCTGAACACTGAAGCTTTCTTT. This gives the protein CASSEVSVLNTEAFF.

The chain combines TRBV7-3 with TRBJ1-1, with 8 bases lining up with TRBD1. V shed 5 bases and J 3 bases; nucleotides not matched to a gene: 5. There are 14 residues in the CDR3. CDR1 and CDR2 from the germline V gene are SGHTA and FQGTGA. CDR3: CASSPGGRDTEAFF. The CDR3 DNA sequence: TGTGCCAGCAGCCCAGGGGGCCGGGACACTGAAGCTTTCTTT.

This clone appeared a single time. The rearrangement links TRBV27 to TRBJ2-1; tentative D call: TRBD2 (6 bases). This CDR3 is 14 amino acids long. The V gene's germline CDR1 is MNHEY and CDR2 SMNVEV (reference sequence). The V gene lost 1 base and the J gene lost 4 bases, with 8 bases spanning the gap. For the CDR3, the DNA is TGTGCCAGCAGTTTATTAGGGACTTACAATGAGCAGTTCTTC. The encoded protein is CASSLLGTYNEQFF.

The chain joins TRBV6-5 to TRBJ2-7, with D possibly being TRBD2 (5 bases). The CDR3 extends over 14 amino acids. Per germline, CDR1 MNHEY and CDR2 SVGAGI. Deletions cut 5 bases from V and 6 bases from J, with 17 bases between. CDR3 amino acids: CASSPGLSGGEQYF. Here the CDR3 DNA reads TGTGCCAGCAGTCCCGGACTCTCCGGCGGCGAGCAGTACTTC.

This chain uses TRBV4-1 with TRBJ2-3; TRBD2 matches 8 bases. CDR3 length equals 15 residues. Germline trimming cut 4 bases from V and 3 bases from J; bases unmatched to any gene: 6. From germline, CDR1 is MGHRA and CDR2 YSYEKL. This CDR3 reads CASSLSSGGTDTQYF. Written as DNA, the CDR3 is TGCGCCAGCAGCCTGTCATCGGGAGGGACAGATACGCAGTATTTT.

The table lists this clone with a few counts. This chain uses TRBV7-9 with TRBJ1-4, with D hard to call. Trimming took off 5 bases at V and 4 bases at J, with 14 bases between the two ends. Looked up from germline, CDR1 is SEHNR and CDR2 is FQNEAQ (reference sequence). The CDR3 sequence is 15 residues long. CDR3 DNA sequence: TGTGCCAGCAGCCCGCCTTCGGGGATTAATGAAAAACTGTTTTTT. It is translated as CASSPPSGINEKLFF.

This chain joins TRBV28 and TRBJ2-3, with 7 bases aligning to TRBD2. CDR3 size: 15 residues. CDR1 is MDHEN and CDR2 is SYDVKM in the germline V gene. Trimming cost V 6 bases and J 5 bases; bases outside gene matches: 11. The DNA of the CDR3 is TGTGCCAGCAGCTCGGCTGGCGGGAGAATAGATACGCAGTATTTT. It yields the protein CASSSAGGRIDTQYF.

The chain carries TRBV18 and TRBJ1-1; 8 bases map to TRBD1. Germline lookup yields CDR1 KGHSH and CDR2 LQKENI. This CDR3 is built from 15 residues. J lost 2 bases, V lost 3 bases, and 5 bases had no gene match. The CDR3 sequence is CASSPIGQGNTEAFF. The CDR3 DNA is TGTGCCAGCTCACCGATCGGACAGGGAAACACTGAAGCTTTCTTT.

This chain links TRBV14 with TRBJ1-6, with D unresolved. The germline V gene encodes CDR1 SGHDN and CDR2 FVKESK. CDR3 size: 14 residues. Trimming removed 0 bases from V and 8 bases from J, with 8 bases in between. CDR3 sequence reads: CASSQDLRYSPLHF. DNA for the CDR3: TGTGCCAGCAGCCAAGATCTACGATATTCACCCCTCCACTTT.

The gene calls are TRBV2 and TRBJ1-2; D remains ambiguous. The V gene's germline CDR1 is SNHLY and CDR2 FYNNEI. The CDR3 runs to 16 residues. The V and J ends lost 3 bases and 0 bases respectively, with 14 bases between them. The CDR3 DNA reads TGTGCCAGCAGTGAGACACGCCTCAAGGCTAACTATGGCTACACCTTC. It yields the protein CASSETRLKANYGYTF.

The V and J genes are TRBV19 and TRBJ2-1; TRBD1 matches at 7 bases. Germline CDR1 LNHDA, CDR2 SQIVND (reference sequence). Unmatched junction bases numbered 8, after V lost 5 bases and J lost 7 bases. The CDR3 has 14 residues. CDR3 bases: TGTGCCAGTAGTGTGACAGGGAAGGGGAATGAGCAGTTCTTC. Its protein is CASSVTGKGNEQFF. The full variable domain, its missing parts supplied by reference TRBV19 and TRBJ2-1, is DGGITQSPKYLFRKEGQNVTLSCEQNLNHDAMYWYRQDPGQGLRLIYYSQIVNDFQKGDIAEGYSVSREKKESFPLTVTSAQKNPTAFYLCASSVTGKGNEQFFGPGTRLTVL.

The chain links TRBV19 to TRBJ1-5; the match to TRBD1 covers 7 bases. The length of the CDR3 is 14 residues. V was clipped by 4 bases and J by 4 bases; unmatched bases: 4. Germline V lookup: CDR1 LNHDA, CDR2 SQIVND (reference sequence). The CDR3 here is CASSRPGQNQPQHF. The CDR3 DNA reads TGTGCCAGTAGTAGACCGGGACAGAATCAGCCCCAGCATTTT.

This chain joins TRBV28 and TRBJ1-2; maybe TRBD1 (6 bases). CDR3 size: 15 residues. The germline V gene has CDR1 MDHEN and CDR2 SYDVKM. V was clipped by 3 bases and J by 4 bases, with 15 bases between them. CDR3 nucleotides: TGTGCCAGCAGTTTGCGGACAGCCCCGAGCTATGGCTACACCTTC. Translated: CASSLRTAPSYGYTF.

This clone was observed once. This sequence joins TRBV6-1 and TRBJ2-2; no reliable D call. The CDR3 length is 13 residues. Germline V gene sequence: CDR1 MNHNS, CDR2 SASEGT. Between the trimmed V and J ends, which lost 2 bases and 5 bases, there was a span of 6 bases. Written as DNA, the CDR3 is TGTGCCAGCAGTGAACTTCAGACCGGGGAGCTGTTTTTT. Translated: CASSELQTGELFF.

The chain joins TRBV7-2 to TRBJ1-6; D is ambiguous. This CDR3 contains 13 residues. V dropped 2 bases and J dropped 5 bases, with 4 bases sitting between them. The germline V gene has CDR1 SGHTA and CDR2 FQGNSA. CDR3 loop: CASSLTHNSPLHF. Here the CDR3 DNA reads TGTGCCAGCAGCTTAACTCATAATTCACCCCTCCACTTT.